This TCR beta chain was captured in a study of PD-1 blockade in classical Hodgkin lymphoma. Whole-study results and caveats: Healthy donors reportedly exceeded newly diagnosed patients in baseline TCR diversity. Those starting nivolumab under 1 year post-ASCT were excluded.

Sample time point: cycle 4 day 1 (C4D1), after less than 7 weeks of nivolumab. In every patient, relapse followed autologous stem cell transplantation, while exposure to brentuximab vedotin differed. On this clone: What it binds is unknown. A read error may produce the germline difference seen at one junction end. The identical CDR3 is also encoded by other nucleotide sequences in the sample.

The CDR3 has 12 amino acids. Germline CDR1 and CDR2: SNHLY and FYNNEI. Generated by immunoSEQ multiplex PCR, the TCRdb table keeps only in-frame clones and is missing some. The table shows roughly 64,000 clones, with about 90% occurring only once. This sequence originates from a human donor with classical Hodgkin lymphoma. The rearrangement uses TRBV2 and TRBJ2-5; 8 nucleotides line up with TRBD1. The sequencing here drew on peripheral blood mononuclear cells (PBMCs), taken before the fourth cycle of nivolumab. CDR3 region: CASGRGPETQYF. The CDR3 nucleotides read TGTGCCAGCGGCAGGGGGCCGGAGACCCAATACTTC.